These 8 T cell receptor beta chains came from one sample sequenced in a study of shared clonotypes between healthy human individuals. Sequencing was performed with immunoSEQ multiplex PCR; in TCRdb, only in-frame clones are kept and a portion is missing. The table lists under 600,000 clones, 60% to 80% of them singletons. What was sequenced was PBMCs. Receptors originate from a woman aged 40 to 49 in good health. Some clones in this sample may be carry-over from other donors' samples.

This clone has just one count. The chain uses TRBV28 and TRBJ1-5; D gene unclear. V was clipped by 4 bases and J by 6 bases, with 16 bases between them. Germline assignment: CDR1 MDHEN and CDR2 SYDVKM. The CDR3 sequence is 15 residues long. The CDR3 sequence: CASSSPMWVGQPQHF. CDR3 sequence (DNA): TGTGCCAGCAGTTCCCCGATGTGGGTCGGTCAGCCCCAGCATTTT.

J is TRBJ2-3 and V is TRBV6-4, with 9 bases matching TRBD2. V dropped 6 bases and J dropped 0; count of bases not matched to a gene: 1. The CDR3 runs to 14 residues. Germline V CDR1 and CDR2: MRHNA, SNTAGT. The CDR3 nucleotides read TGTGCCAGCAGCACTAGCGGGAGCACAGATACGCAGTATTTT. Its translation is CASSTSGSTDTQYF.

V gene TRBV6-6 combines with J gene TRBJ1-5; D gene ambiguous. Germline V lookup: CDR1 MNHNY, CDR2 SVGAGI (reference sequence). The CDR3 sequence is 16 residues long. Trimming removed 5 bases from V and 0 bases from J, with 14 bases in between. CDR3 residues: CASSPPAGNSNQPQHF. The CDR3 coding sequence is TGTGCCAGCAGTCCCCCTGCCGGGAATAGCAATCAGCCCCAGCATTTT.

V is TRBV5-3 and J is TRBJ2-7; D call uncertain. TRBV5-3 qualifies as an ORF whose function is uncertain. The CDR3 length is 11 residues. V lost 0 bases to trimming and J lost 7 bases, with 5 bases between them. CDR3 nucleotides: TGTGCCAGAAGCTTGGTGTGGGAGCAGTACTTC. Translated: CARSLVWEQYF.

V usage is TRBV2 and J usage is TRBJ2-1; tentative D call: TRBD1 (6 bases). V lost 4 bases and J lost 3, with 13 bases in between. CDR3 size: 15 residues. Germline V gene data show CDR1 as SNHLY and CDR2 as FYNNEI. CDR3 in amino acids: CASSADRNSYNEQFF. CDR3 nucleotide sequence: TGTGCCAGCAGTGCGGACAGAAATAGCTACAATGAGCAGTTCTTC.

This chain links TRBV21-1 with TRBJ1-3. TRBV21-1 corresponds to a pseudogene. The CDR3 is made up of 15 amino acids. The CDR3 protein is CASTPDGSSGNTIYF. Written as DNA, the CDR3 is TGTGCCAGCACCCCGGACGGTTCCTCTGGAAACACCATATATTTT.

This clone was seen only a few times. The chain joins TRBV30 to TRBJ2-1; the D is unclear. Germline V CDR1 and CDR2: GTSNPN, SVGIG (reference sequence). V dropped 0 bases and J dropped 4 bases, with 13 bases sitting between them. The CDR3 has 15 residues. In nucleotides, the CDR3 is TGTGCCTGGAGTGTAAATAGTCCCGCTTACAATGAGCAGTTCTTC. It is translated as CAWSVNSPAYNEQFF.

The chain employs TRBV5-1 and TRBJ1-1, with 7 bases matching TRBD1. V gave up 0 bases and J gave up 7 bases; unmatched junction bases: 6. The CDR3 contains 14 residues. CDR1 SGHRS and CDR2 YFSETQ come from the germline V gene. CDR3 sequence (DNA): TGCGCCAGCAGCTTGGGACAGGGTGGGGTTGAAGCTTTCTTT. Amino acids: CASSLGQGGVEAFF.